One and the same sample provided the 5 T cell receptor beta chains below, sequenced in a study of T cell responses to AZD1222 COVID-19 vaccine. Profiling relied on immunoSEQ multiplex PCR, and the TCRdb table lists in-frame clones only, not all of them. There are 200,000 to 250,000 clones in the sample; about 94% occur only once, and roughly 1.8% lies in the top ten. This specimen consisted of peripheral blood, obtained 28 days after the second dose of the MenACWY control vaccine. The source is an adult who received the MenACWY meningococcal vaccine as a control.

The J gene is TRBJ2-3, the V gene TRBV6-5; possibly TRBD1 for D (7 bases). This CDR3 spans 15 amino acids. Per the germline V gene, CDR1 is MNHEY and CDR2 is SVGAGI. Between the trimmed V and J ends, which lost 10 bases and 0 bases, there was a span of 17 bases. This CDR3 reads CATGAGGPSTDTQYF. CDR3 DNA: TGTGCCACCGGAGCAGGGGGGCCTAGCACAGATACGCAGTATTTT.

The rearrangement uses TRBV28 and TRBJ1-4, with TRBD1 identical over 8 bases. Germline CDR1 and CDR2: MDHEN and SYDVKM. The CDR3 runs to 16 residues. V lost 3 bases, J lost 8 bases, and 11 bases stayed unmatched. The CDR3 here is CASSLAGGERKEKLFF. DNA of the CDR3: TGTGCCAGCAGTTTGGCAGGGGGCGAGAGGAAAGAAAAACTGTTTTTT.

The gene calls are TRBV10-3 and TRBJ2-3; TRBD2 agrees at 7 bases. The CDR3 is made up of 13 amino acids. CDR1 and CDR2 (germline): ENHRY, SYGVKD. J gave up 5 bases and V 4 bases, and 3 bases lay outside the gene matches. The CDR3 region is CAISAGGGDTQYF. CDR3 DNA: TGTGCCATCAGTGCGGGCGGGGGAGATACGCAGTATTTT.

In nucleotides, the CDR3 is TGCGCCAGCAGCAGGGCCGAAGGGGAAAAACTGTTTTTT. It encodes CASSRAEGEKLFF. The gene calls are TRBV5-1 and TRBJ1-4; D not resolved. In germline, CDR1 is SGHRS, CDR2 YFSETQ. The V gene lost 4 bases and the J gene lost 8 bases, with 12 bases spanning the gap. This CDR3 is 13 amino acids long.

This clone was detected once. CDR3 sequence (DNA): TGTGCCAGCAGCCCTTTGGGGGGACGGGGAGAGACCCAGTACTTC. This encodes CASSPLGGRGETQYF. The chain is built from TRBV3-1 (or the pseudogene TRBV3-2) and TRBJ2-5, with a weak D call TRBD2 (6 bases). This CDR3 region has 15 residues. Trimming left V 4 bases short and J 4 bases short, with 16 bases between. CDR1 and CDR2 (germline): LGHDT, YNNKEL (reference sequence).